This T cell receptor (beta chain) was sequenced for a study of blood T cells in healthy people across ages. General study points: Estimates based on one million T cells were treated as lower bounds.

On this clonotype: Antigen: not known.

It was with a sample-barcoded 5' primer and a J-beta primer mix that a second PCR of roughly 7 to 12 cycles was run. Using its own MiXCR run on the 5' RACE reads, TCRdb lists one record per CDR3 protein. The sample records roughly 2 million distinct CDR3 sequences, roughly 49% being singletons. This receptor was taken from a woman aged 35 to 49 in good health. The sequenced sample consisted of blood.

CDR3 DNA sequence: TGTGCCAGCAGCGTAGGTCAGGCGAGCTCCTACGAGCAGTACTTC. It is translated as CASSVGQASSYEQYF. J is TRBJ2-7 and V is TRBV9; no firm D call. The CDR3 spans 15 residues. Germline lookup yields CDR1 SGDLS and CDR2 YYNGEE. Between the trimmed V and J ends, which lost 0 bases and 0 bases, there was a span of 10 bases.